This T cell receptor beta chain was found in a study of T cells after yellow fever vaccination. Study-level points and caveats: The secondary response showed a weaker magnitude and a faster peak, day 5 versus 15.

Trimming pared 4 bases from V and 0 bases from J, leaving 14 bases between. CDR3 length equals 16 residues. Germline CDR1 ENHRY, CDR2 SYGVKD. As TCR cDNA was made by 5'RACE template switching, a universal primer site and UMIs were added. TCRdb processed the 5' RACE reads anew with MiXCR; each CDR3 protein has one entry. The table includes some 600,000 distinct CDR3 sequences, roughly a sixth detected once. This clonotype was seen repeatedly, ten times or more. Its antigen is unidentified. The sequence came from a young man who received the YFV17D yellow fever vaccine. The chain carries TRBV10-3 and TRBJ2-3; the D gene could be TRBD1 or TRBD2 (6 bases each). The sequenced sample was PBMCs, obtained 5 days after the first yellow fever vaccination. CDR3 residues: CAISVGGRASTDTQYF. The CDR3 nucleotides are TGTGCCATCAGTGTGGGGGGCCGTGCTAGCACAGATACGCAGTATTTT.